This T cell receptor beta chain was sequenced during a study of neurological immune-mediated disorders. As for this clonotype: Its antigen is still unknown.

Where libraries were unsorted, they were derived from 2 million PBMCs stored at -80 degrees C. Germline V lookup: CDR1 LNHDA, CDR2 SQIVND (reference sequence). There are 14 residues in the CDR3. V trimming: 7 bases; J trimming: 6 bases; junction bases outside the gene matches: 12. The cDNA came from 5'RACE with 10-nucleotide random UMIs. TCRdb reprocessed the 5' RACE reads via MiXCR and lists one record per CDR3 protein. Among fewer than 45,000 distinct CDR3 sequences listed, roughly 7.3% were seen once. The study, taken as a whole, reports: The expanded clones of different subjects shared no CDR3 amino acid sequences (suggesting private repertoires in all groups). The study found the most TCR clonal expansion in HTLV-1-associated myelopathy and the least in multiple sclerosis, below healthy controls.

The chain employs TRBV19 and TRBJ2-7; 7 bases line up with TRBD2. Sample: PBMCs. The sequence was obtained from a middle-aged woman in good health. CDR3 coding DNA: TGTGCCAGTATCCCGGACGGGACTACAGGCGAGCAGTACTTC. It encodes CASIPDGTTGEQYF. Full variable domain (remainder filled in from reference TRBV19 and TRBJ2-7): DGGITQSPKYLFRKEGQNVTLSCEQNLNHDAMYWYRQDPGQGLRLIYYSQIVNDFQKGDIAEGYSVSREKKESFPLTVTSAQKNPTAFYLCASIPDGTTGEQYFGPGTRLTVT.